The clone carrying this T cell receptor beta chain appeared a few times. Antigen unknown. The data were obtained in a study of PD-1 blockade in classical Hodgkin lymphoma. The assay was immunoSEQ multiplex PCR, and TCRdb's table has in-frame clones only and misses some. Altogether around 14,000 clones are present, 80% to 90% being singletons, with the ten largest covering roughly 24%. After autologous stem cell transplantation all patients relapsed, and prior brentuximab vedotin exposure differed between cohorts. CDR1 is LNHDA, CDR2 SQIVND, per germline (reference sequence). CDR3 length: 11 residues. Trimming stripped 6 bases from V and 7 bases from J, with 6 bases between. Study-wide results and caveats: TCR diversity in CD4+, not CD8+, cells rose significantly by C4D1. Anyone who began nivolumab under 1 year after ASCT was excluded.

The chain carries TRBV19 and TRBJ2-2; unclear D gene. The receptor was derived from a human donor with classical Hodgkin lymphoma. Sequenced material: peripheral blood mononuclear cells (PBMCs), taken before the second cycle of nivolumab. DNA of the CDR3: TGTGCCAGTAGCTGGGGCGGGGAGCTGTTTTTT. This codes for CASSWGGELFF.